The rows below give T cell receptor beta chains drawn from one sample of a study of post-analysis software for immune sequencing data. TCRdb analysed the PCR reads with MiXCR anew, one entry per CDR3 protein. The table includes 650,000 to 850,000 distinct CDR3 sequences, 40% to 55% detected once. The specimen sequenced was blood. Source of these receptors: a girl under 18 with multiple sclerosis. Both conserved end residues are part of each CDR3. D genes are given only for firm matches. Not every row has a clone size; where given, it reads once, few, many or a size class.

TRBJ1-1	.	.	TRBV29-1	TGCAGCGTTGACTCCCCTATGAACACTGAAGCTTTCTTT	CSVDSPMNTEAFF
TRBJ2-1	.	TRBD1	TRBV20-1	TGCAGTGCTAGAGCCCTCCGGGACAGGGTCGCCAATGAGCAGTTCTTC	CSARALRDRVANEQFF
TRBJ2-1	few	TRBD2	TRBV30	TGTGCCGGGCTCGGGACTAGCGCCTACAATGAGCAGTTCTTC	CAGLGTSAYNEQFF
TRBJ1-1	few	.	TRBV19	TGTGCCAGTACCAGAAACACTGAAGCTTTCTTT	CASTRNTEAFF
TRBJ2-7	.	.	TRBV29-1	TGCAGCGTTGAAGAAGATAGCGGATTATCCTACGAGCAGTACTTC	CSVEEDSGLSYEQYF
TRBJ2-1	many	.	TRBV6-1	TGTGCCAGCAGTCCACTAGGCCTCGATGAGCAGTTCTTC	CASSPLGLDEQFF
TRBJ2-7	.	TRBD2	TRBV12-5	TGTGCTAGTGGTTTGGACCTACTAGCGGCACGCTACGAGCAGTACTTC	CASGLDLLAARYEQYF
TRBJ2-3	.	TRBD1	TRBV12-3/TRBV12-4	TGTGCCAGCAGTGGACAGGGGGCAGTGGGCACAGATGCGCAGTATTTT	CASSGQGAVGTDAQYF
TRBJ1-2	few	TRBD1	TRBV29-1	TGCAGCGTTCCCGCCTTAGACAGGGACTATGGCTACACCTTC	CSVPALDRDYGYTF
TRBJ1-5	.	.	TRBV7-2	TGTGCCAGCAGCCCCCGGGGCGGAGGTGGGCAGCCCCAGCATTTT	CASSPRGGGGQPQHF
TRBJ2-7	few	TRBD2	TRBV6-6	TGTGCCAGCAGTTACTCGACTAGCGGGAGTAACGAGCAGTACTTC	CASSYSTSGSNEQYF
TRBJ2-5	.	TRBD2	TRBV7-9	TGTGCCAGCGGACTAGCGGGAGTGGAGACCCAGTACTTC	CASGLAGVETQYF
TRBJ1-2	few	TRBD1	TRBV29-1	TGCAGCACCGGGGGGACAGGGGGCGTCTATGGCTACACCTTC	CSTGGTGGVYGYTF
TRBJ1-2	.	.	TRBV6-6	TGTGCCAGCAGTTACTCGGGGGGGGAGGTGGAGTATGGCTACACCTTC	CASSYSGGEVEYGYTF
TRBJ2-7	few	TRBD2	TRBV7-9	TGTGCCAGCAGCCTACCTACTAGCGGGAACAACTACGAGCAGTACTTC	CASSLPTSGNNYEQYF
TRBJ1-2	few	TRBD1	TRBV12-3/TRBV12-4	TGTGCCAGCAGTTTAGTCCCGACAGGGGACTATGGCTACACCTTC	CASSLVPTGDYGYTF
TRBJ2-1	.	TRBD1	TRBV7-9	TGTGCCAGCAGCTTAAAACAGGGGACGTACAATGAGCAGTTCTTC	CASSLKQGTYNEQFF
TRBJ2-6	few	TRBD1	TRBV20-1	TGCAGTGCTAGAGATCTGAGACAGGGGGTTTCTGGGGCCAACGTCCTGACTTTC	CSARDLRQGVSGANVLTF
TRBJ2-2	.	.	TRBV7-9	TGTGCCAGCAGCCCGAGCGGAGGCGGGGAGCTGTTTTTT	CASSPSGGGELFF
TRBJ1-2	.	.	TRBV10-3	TGTGCCATCAGTGAGTCTGTCAAAGCTAACTATGGCTACACCTTC	CAISESVKANYGYTF